The rows below give T cell receptor beta chains drawn from one sample of a study of PD-1 blockade in classical Hodgkin lymphoma. Sequenced by immunoSEQ multiplex PCR; TCRdb stores in-frame clones only, minus some. The table shows 150,000 or so clones, with less than 80% occurring only once. The source was peripheral blood mononuclear cells (PBMCs), collected before the second cycle of nivolumab. Every receptor here comes from a human donor with classical Hodgkin lymphoma. The CDR3 runs from the conserved cysteine through the conserved F or W. Each record gives: clone size, V gene, D gene, J gene, CDR3 DNA, CDR3 protein. A D gene is named only where the DNA matches it firmly. Clone size is not always given. Where it is, it says once, few, many or a class for expanded clones.

abundance: NA; v_gene: TRBV2; d_gene: NA; j_gene: TRBJ1-6; CDR3nt: TGTGCCAGTTACGACAGACGGAATTCACCCCTCCACTTT; CDR3aa: CASYDRRNSPLHF
abundance: NA; v_gene: TRBV11-1; d_gene: TRBD1; j_gene: TRBJ2-1; CDR3nt: TGTGCCAGCAGCTCCCTCTCCGGGACAGGGATGATCTATGAGCAGTTCTTC; CDR3aa: CASSSLSGTGMIYEQFF
abundance: NA; v_gene: TRBV7-9; d_gene: NA; j_gene: TRBJ1-5; CDR3nt: TGTGCCAGCAGCTTAAAGAATAGCAATCAGCCCCAGCATTTT; CDR3aa: CASSLKNSNQPQHF
abundance: NA; v_gene: TRBV7-9; d_gene: TRBD1; j_gene: TRBJ1-3; CDR3nt: TGTGCCAGCAGCCCCAGGGGGGATGGATCTGGAAACACCATATATTTT; CDR3aa: CASSPRGDGSGNTIYF
abundance: NA; v_gene: TRBV9; d_gene: TRBD2; j_gene: TRBJ2-1; CDR3nt: TGTGCCAGCAGCGTAGCTCCCCGCCCTAGCGGGAGGGTCGGTGAGCAGTTCTTC; CDR3aa: CASSVAPRPSGRVGEQFF
abundance: once; v_gene: TRBV29-1; d_gene: NA; j_gene: TRBJ1-1; CDR3nt: TGCAGCGCTGGGTCAGAGGGCACTGAAGCTTTCTTT; CDR3aa: CSAGSEGTEAFF
abundance: NA; v_gene: TRBV6-5; d_gene: TRBD1; j_gene: TRBJ1-1; CDR3nt: TGTGCCAGTCAGCACAGACAGGGTGGGAACACTGAAGCTTTCTTT; CDR3aa: CASQHRQGGNTEAFF
abundance: NA; v_gene: TRBV13; d_gene: TRBD2; j_gene: TRBJ2-1; CDR3nt: TGTGCCAGCAGCCCACTAGCGGGGGGGATCAATGAGCAGTTCTTC; CDR3aa: CASSPLAGGINEQFF
abundance: NA; v_gene: TRBV9; d_gene: NA; j_gene: TRBJ2-2; CDR3nt: TGTGCCAGCAGCGTAGTTCCTTGGGGGGGCAGCACCGGGGAGCTGTTTTTT; CDR3aa: CASSVVPWGGSTGELFF
abundance: NA; v_gene: TRBV11-2; d_gene: TRBD2; j_gene: TRBJ2-1; CDR3nt: TGTGCCAGCAGCGAAGCGGGGGGGCGCTACAATGAGCAGTTCTTC; CDR3aa: CASSEAGGRYNEQFF
abundance: NA; v_gene: TRBV28; d_gene: TRBD2; j_gene: TRBJ2-3; CDR3nt: TGTGCCAGCAGCACCCAGCGGGAGTGGACAGATACGCAGTATTTT; CDR3aa: CASSTQREWTDTQYF
abundance: NA; v_gene: TRBV6-6; d_gene: TRBD1; j_gene: TRBJ1-2; CDR3nt: TGTGCCAGCAGTGTGACAGGGGGCAGGGGCTACACCTTC; CDR3aa: CASSVTGGRGYTF
abundance: NA; v_gene: TRBV28; d_gene: TRBD1; j_gene: TRBJ1-5; CDR3nt: TGTGCCGGAAGTAGGGGGCCGTATCAGCCCCAGCATTTT; CDR3aa: CAGSRGPYQPQHF
abundance: NA; v_gene: TRBV10-1; d_gene: TRBD2; j_gene: TRBJ2-1; CDR3nt: TGCGCCAGCAGTGAGTCTGGGACTAGCGGAGTTTACAATGAGCAGTTCTTC; CDR3aa: CASSESGTSGVYNEQFF
abundance: NA; v_gene: TRBV5-4; d_gene: NA; j_gene: TRBJ1-1; CDR3nt: TGTGCCAGCACCGACCGGGACACTGAAGCTTTCTTT; CDR3aa: CASTDRDTEAFF
abundance: NA; v_gene: TRBV19; d_gene: TRBD1; j_gene: TRBJ1-5; CDR3nt: TGTGCCAGCCTAAACGACAGGGTGGGCAATCAGCCCCAGCATTTT; CDR3aa: CASLNDRVGNQPQHF
abundance: NA; v_gene: TRBV4-3; d_gene: NA; j_gene: TRBJ1-3; CDR3nt: TGCGCCAGCAGCCAAGACGCGGCATCACCGCCAACCTCCATATATTTT; CDR3aa: CASSQDAASPPTSIYF
abundance: NA; v_gene: TRBV6-1; d_gene: NA; j_gene: TRBJ1-1; CDR3nt: TGTGCCAGCAGTGAACAGGGGAACACTGAAGCTTTCTTT; CDR3aa: CASSEQGNTEAFF
abundance: NA; v_gene: TRBV7-9; d_gene: TRBD2; j_gene: TRBJ2-7; CDR3nt: TGTGCCAGCAGCCCTCCCCTGGCGGGAGAGAACGAGCAGTACTTC; CDR3aa: CASSPPLAGENEQYF
abundance: NA; v_gene: TRBV6-6; d_gene: NA; j_gene: TRBJ2-7; CDR3nt: TGTGCCAGCAGTCGACTAGGGGGGAGCTCCTACGAGCAGTACTTC; CDR3aa: CASSRLGGSSYEQYF
abundance: NA; v_gene: TRBV6-5; d_gene: TRBD2; j_gene: TRBJ2-5; CDR3nt: TGTGCCAGCAGTTGGACTAGCGGGGGGGAGCAAGAGACCCAGTACTTC; CDR3aa: CASSWTSGGEQETQYF
abundance: NA; v_gene: TRBV29-1; d_gene: NA; j_gene: TRBJ2-2; CDR3nt: TGCAGCGTGGGGGCTCGGGCGAACACCGGGGAGCTGTTTTTT; CDR3aa: CSVGARANTGELFF
abundance: NA; v_gene: TRBV6-5; d_gene: NA; j_gene: TRBJ2-7; CDR3nt: TGTGCCAGCAGTTACCCCCCGGGCAAGCAGTACTTC; CDR3aa: CASSYPPGKQYF
abundance: few; v_gene: TRBV6-5; d_gene: NA; j_gene: TRBJ1-2; CDR3nt: TGTGCCAGCAGTTACTCGATGGTCTTATGGGGCTACACCTTC; CDR3aa: CASSYSMVLWGYTF
abundance: NA; v_gene: TRBV6-5; d_gene: NA; j_gene: TRBJ2-1; CDR3nt: TGTGCCAGCAGTCCGGGACACCACTCCTACAATGAGCAGTTCTTC; CDR3aa: CASSPGHHSYNEQFF
abundance: NA; v_gene: TRBV18; d_gene: NA; j_gene: TRBJ2-7; CDR3nt: TGTGCCAGCTCACCACCAGCAGGTGTCAACGAGCAGTACTTC; CDR3aa: CASSPPAGVNEQYF
abundance: NA; v_gene: TRBV10-3; d_gene: TRBD1; j_gene: TRBJ1-5; CDR3nt: TGTGCCAGCAGCGGAACGGAAATATGGACAGGGGATATCCAGCCCCAGCATTTT; CDR3aa: CASSGTEIWTGDIQPQHF
abundance: NA; v_gene: TRBV25-1; d_gene: TRBD2; j_gene: TRBJ2-1; CDR3nt: TGTGCCAGCAGTGAATTGGGCGGGGGGGATGCCTACAATGAGCAGTTCTTC; CDR3aa: CASSELGGGDAYNEQFF
abundance: few; v_gene: TRBV27; d_gene: NA; j_gene: TRBJ1-5; CDR3nt: TGTGCCAGCAGTTTATCCTCTTTCGGTAATCAGCCCCAGCATTTT; CDR3aa: CASSLSSFGNQPQHF
abundance: once; v_gene: TRBV10-3; d_gene: NA; j_gene: TRBJ2-5; CDR3nt: TGTGCCATCAGTGCGGCGGAGGGGGCGGAGGAGACCCAGTACTTC; CDR3aa: CAISAAEGAEETQYF
abundance: once; v_gene: TRBV7-2; d_gene: TRBD2; j_gene: TRBJ2-7; CDR3nt: TGTGCCAGCAGCACACGACTAGCGTCCCAGGTCGAGCAGTACTTC; CDR3aa: CASSTRLASQVEQYF
abundance: few; v_gene: TRBV2; d_gene: NA; j_gene: TRBJ1-3; CDR3nt: TGTGCCAGCAGCCCCGGACGGAACTCTGGAAACACCATATATTTT; CDR3aa: CASSPGRNSGNTIYF
abundance: NA; v_gene: TRBV5-1; d_gene: NA; j_gene: TRBJ1-4; CDR3nt: TGCGCCAGCAGCTTTGGAGCAACTAATGAAAAACTGTTTTTT; CDR3aa: CASSFGATNEKLFF
abundance: NA; v_gene: TRBV28; d_gene: NA; j_gene: TRBJ1-1; CDR3nt: TGTGCCAGCAGTTTGAGTTACACTGAAGCTTTCTTT; CDR3aa: CASSLSYTEAFF
abundance: NA; v_gene: TRBV6-1; d_gene: TRBD1; j_gene: TRBJ1-1; CDR3nt: TGTGCCAGCATCAAGACAGGGATGAACACTGAAGCTTTCTTT; CDR3aa: CASIKTGMNTEAFF
abundance: NA; v_gene: TRBV5-5; d_gene: NA; j_gene: TRBJ2-5; CDR3nt: TGTGCCAGCAGCTCGGAAGGGCAAGAGACCCAGTACTTC; CDR3aa: CASSSEGQETQYF
abundance: once; v_gene: TRBV19; d_gene: NA; j_gene: TRBJ1-5; CDR3nt: TGTGCCAACAACCCATTAAGGGCCTGGGGGCAGCCCCAGCATTTT; CDR3aa: CANNPLRAWGQPQHF
abundance: few; v_gene: TRBV5-1; d_gene: TRBD1; j_gene: TRBJ1-1; CDR3nt: TGCGCCAGCAGCTTGGCAACAGGGGGCACCACTGAAGCTTTCTTT; CDR3aa: CASSLATGGTTEAFF
abundance: NA; v_gene: TRBV4-1; d_gene: NA; j_gene: TRBJ2-5; CDR3nt: TGCGCCAGCAGCCAAGATCTCCGAATGGTTCCCAGTGCACAAGAGACCCAGTACTTC; CDR3aa: CASSQDLRMVPSAQETQYF
abundance: NA; v_gene: TRBV5-1; d_gene: TRBD1; j_gene: TRBJ2-2; CDR3nt: TGCGCCAGCAGCCCGACGAGGGGCTGGGGACAGGGGGCATCGAACACCGGGGAGCTGTTTTTT; CDR3aa: CASSPTRGWGQGASNTGELFF
abundance: once; v_gene: TRBV30; d_gene: NA; j_gene: TRBJ1-6; CDR3nt: TGTGCCTGGAGGGGCACAGGGAGCTCCTATAATTCACCCCTCCACTTT; CDR3aa: CAWRGTGSSYNSPLHF
abundance: few; v_gene: TRBV6-5; d_gene: TRBD1; j_gene: TRBJ1-2; CDR3nt: TGTGCCAGCAGCTGGGACAGGGAGAACTATGGCTACACCTTC; CDR3aa: CASSWDRENYGYTF
abundance: NA; v_gene: TRBV21-1; d_gene: NA; j_gene: TRBJ2-1; CDR3nt: TGTGCCAGCAGCGCCTCTCCCGGGCCTCCCTCCTACAATGAGCAGTTCTTC; CDR3aa: CASSASPGPPSYNEQFF
abundance: NA; v_gene: TRBV25-1; d_gene: NA; j_gene: TRBJ2-3; CDR3nt: TGTGCCAGCAGTGAATTGCTGGGACGGTTCAGCACAGATACGCAGTATTTT; CDR3aa: CASSELLGRFSTDTQYF
abundance: few; v_gene: TRBV2; d_gene: TRBD2; j_gene: TRBJ2-7; CDR3nt: TGTGCCAGCAGTGTCCTAGCGGGGTTGGGGTCCGAGCAGTACTTC; CDR3aa: CASSVLAGLGSEQYF
abundance: NA; v_gene: TRBV6-5; d_gene: NA; j_gene: TRBJ2-7; CDR3nt: TGTGCCAGCAGTTACGGTGGGGCGAAATCCTACGAGCAGTACTTC; CDR3aa: CASSYGGAKSYEQYF
abundance: NA; v_gene: TRBV6-4; d_gene: NA; j_gene: TRBJ1-5; CDR3nt: TGTGCCAGCAGCCCAATTAGGGAGCCCCAGCATTTT; CDR3aa: CASSPIREPQHF
abundance: once; v_gene: TRBV7-9; d_gene: NA; j_gene: TRBJ2-2; CDR3nt: TGTGCCAGCACCCCCAGTCAAGGGTTTGGTTCCGGGGAGCTGTTTTTT; CDR3aa: CASTPSQGFGSGELFF
abundance: NA; v_gene: TRBV11-3; d_gene: TRBD2; j_gene: TRBJ2-1; CDR3nt: TGTGCCAGCAGCTTAGGGCTAGCGGGGTCTCAGTTCTTC; CDR3aa: CASSLGLAGSQFF
abundance: few; v_gene: TRBV30; d_gene: TRBD2; j_gene: TRBJ2-3; CDR3nt: TGTGCCTGGAGTGTACGGGGGGCAGATACGCAGTATTTT; CDR3aa: CAWSVRGADTQYF